This TCR beta chain was recorded in a study of follicular helper T cells after annual influenza vaccination. Trimming removed 0 bases from V and 4 bases from J, with 15 bases in between. Germline loops: CDR1 SQVTM, CDR2 ANQGSEA. This CDR3 comprises 15 residues. Assay used: immunoSEQ multiplex PCR; TCRdb lists only in-frame clones, some missing. The sample lists approximately 10,000 clones, 82% occurring once. Points on this clone: Its antigen is still unknown.

Blood volume per time point ranged from roughly 40 to 100 mL. Broader study findings: Change in circulating plasmablasts correlated with ICOS+CD38+ cTfh clonality change.

The clonotype was recovered from an adult who received the influenza vaccine. Sample: CXCR5- memory CD4+ T cells sorted from blood, taken 6 weeks after influenza vaccination. The chain uses TRBV29-1 and TRBJ1-2, with D hard to call. CDR3: CSVEDPGSGGYGYTF. DNA for the CDR3: TGCAGCGTTGAAGATCCGGGCAGTGGCGGCTATGGCTACACCTTC.